Listed below are T cell receptor beta chains from one sample, sequenced in a study of Ad26.COV2.S vaccination and SARS-CoV-2 variants. Assay used: immunoSEQ multiplex PCR; TCRdb lists only in-frame clones, some missing. The table includes some 500,000 clones, 89% detected once. The sequenced sample was peripheral blood, obtained in a trial of Ad26.COV2.S vaccine versus placebo. The receptors originated from a person between 18 and 59 years old who received the Ad26.COV2.S COVID-19 vaccine or a placebo. CDR3s include the opening cysteine and the closing phenylalanine or tryptophan. The D gene is left open where the match is weak. The listing skips clone size in some rows; elsewhere it reads once, few, many or a size class.

size	D	V	J	CDR3	DNA
-	TRBD2	TRBV5-1	TRBJ2-1	CASSSGLAGAYGDNEQFF	TGCGCCAGCAGCTCGGGACTAGCGGGAGCCTATGGGGATAATGAGCAGTTCTTC
-	TRBD2	TRBV18	TRBJ2-1	CASSRLAGVDEQFF	TGTGCCAGCTCACGCCTAGCGGGAGTTGATGAGCAGTTCTTC
-	TRBD2	TRBV5-1	TRBJ2-7	CASSLLASGAYEQYF	TGCGCCAGCAGCTTGCTCGCTAGCGGGGCCTACGAGCAGTACTTC
few	TRBD1	TRBV10-3	TRBJ1-2	CATQTGGGNYGYTF	TGTGCCACGCAAACAGGGGGCGGCAACTATGGCTACACCTTC
-	-	TRBV15	TRBJ2-1	CATSSGQQSYNEQFF	TGTGCCACCAGCAGCGGACAGCAGTCCTACAATGAGCAGTTCTTC
-	-	TRBV27	TRBJ2-7	CASSFSRLTYEQYF	TGTGCCAGCAGTTTCAGCCGCTTAACCTACGAGCAGTACTTC
-	-	TRBV28	TRBJ2-4	CASSPSGLGRYLDKNIQYF	TGTGCCAGCAGTCCATCGGGGCTGGGAAGGTACCTGGACAAAAACATTCAGTACTTC
few	-	TRBV7-6	TRBJ2-5	CASSLVFRGQETQYF	TGTGCCAGCAGCTTAGTCTTTCGGGGACAAGAGACCCAGTACTTC
-	-	TRBV7-3	TRBJ2-1	CASSRGTAYNEQFF	TGTGCCAGCAGCCGCGGGACAGCCTACAATGAGCAGTTCTTC
-	TRBD1	TRBV11-3	TRBJ1-4	CASSPRQGDEKLFF	TGTGCCAGCAGCCCAAGACAGGGGGATGAAAAACTGTTTTTT
-	-	TRBV9	TRBJ1-2	CASTSQFYGYTF	TGTGCCAGCACGTCCCAATTCTATGGCTACACCTTC
-	TRBD2	TRBV3-1/TRBV3-2	TRBJ2-5	CASSSGVETQYF	TGTGCCAGCAGTAGCGGGGTGGAGACCCAGTACTTC
few	-	TRBV7-9	TRBJ2-1	CASSSWGYDEQFF	TGTGCCAGCAGCAGCTGGGGGTACGATGAGCAGTTCTTC